These T cell receptor beta chains were read from a single sample in a study of blood T cell repertoires in COVID-19. Measured with immunoSEQ multiplex PCR; TCRdb has only the in-frame clones, and not every one. Of roughly 170,000 clones detected, about 86% appear once; the ten largest clones hold about 12%. Sequencing was carried out using peripheral blood. The receptors were gathered from a woman aged 70-85 years with COVID-19, enrolled during active disease. Both conserved end residues are part of each CDR3. The D gene is left open where the match is weak. Size tells how often a clone was seen (once, few, many) or the class of an expanded clone, and some rows leave it out.

j_gene | v_gene | abundance | d_gene | CDR3nt | CDR3aa
TRBJ1-6 | TRBV6-5 | NA | NA | TGTGCCAGCAGTTACTCGACAGAATATCCCCTCCACTTT | CASSYSTEYPLHF
TRBJ2-7 | TRBV3-1/TRBV3-2 | NA | TRBD2 | TGTGCCAGCAGCCAAGGGTTGGGGGGGAGCGAGCAGTACTTC | CASSQGLGGSEQYF
TRBJ1-4 | TRBV29-1 | NA | TRBD1 | TGCAGCGTTGAGCTACCGGGACAGCGTAATGAAAAACTGTTTTTT | CSVELPGQRNEKLFF
TRBJ1-3 | TRBV7-8 | NA | NA | TGTGCCAGCAGCTTAAGTACAGCTGGAAACACCATATATTTT | CASSLSTAGNTIYF
TRBJ2-1 | TRBV7-3 | NA | NA | TGTGCCAGCAGCCCCGGACGGGGCAATGAGCAGTTCTTC | CASSPGRGNEQFF
TRBJ1-1 | TRBV11-3 | few | NA | TGTGCCAGCAGCTTAGGCCCCCTTGGGCAGAACACTGAAGCTTTCTTT | CASSLGPLGQNTEAFF
TRBJ2-7 | TRBV29-1 | NA | NA | TGCAGCGTTCAGGGGGGAGCCTACGAGCAGTACTTC | CSVQGGAYEQYF
TRBJ2-1 | TRBV7-3 | NA | NA | TGTGCCAGCAGCCCCGGGGAGTTCCCCTACAATGAGCAGTTCTTC | CASSPGEFPYNEQFF
TRBJ2-5 | TRBV12-3/TRBV12-4 | NA | NA | TGTGCCAGCACCCACAGGGAAGAAGAGACCCAGTACTTC | CASTHREEETQYF
TRBJ1-1 | TRBV11-2 | NA | NA | TGTGCCAGCAGCTTAGCGTTAAAGAACACTGAAGCTTTCTTT | CASSLALKNTEAFF
TRBJ2-5 | TRBV4-1 | NA | TRBD1 | TGCGCCAGCAGCCAACCCTCTACAGGGGGTGGGGAGACCCAGTACTTC | CASSQPSTGGGETQYF
TRBJ1-1 | TRBV9 | once | NA | TGTGCCAGCAGCGTAGGTCAGGGCACTGAAGCTTTCTTT | CASSVGQGTEAFF
TRBJ2-3 | TRBV18 | once | TRBD2 | TGTGCCAGCTCACCAAGCCTAGCGGGATTTTCAGATACGCAGTATTTT | CASSPSLAGFSDTQYF
TRBJ2-2 | TRBV7-2 | NA | TRBD2 | TGTGCCAGCAGCTTAGGACTAGCGGCGAACACCGGGGAGCTGTTTTTT | CASSLGLAANTGELFF
TRBJ1-5 | TRBV28 | once | TRBD1 | TGTGCCAGCAGTGGGGGACAGGGGGCAGGTCAGCCCCAGCATTTT | CASSGGQGAGQPQHF
TRBJ2-7 | TRBV3-1/TRBV3-2 | NA | NA | TGTGCCAGCAGCCGAAGAGCGGGTCCAGTATACGAGCAGTACTTC | CASSRRAGPVYEQYF
TRBJ2-1 | TRBV7-3 | NA | TRBD1 | TGTGCCAGCAGCTTAACAGGGGGCGTTTTTGGTGAGCAGTTCTTC | CASSLTGGVFGEQFF
TRBJ2-3 | TRBV6-2/TRBV6-3 | NA | TRBD2 | TGTGCCAGCAGTTCCAGCGGGAGGCTTACTAGCACAGATACGCAGTATTTT | CASSSSGRLTSTDTQYF
TRBJ2-7 | TRBV18 | NA | TRBD2 | TGTGCCAGCTCACCCCAAGGACTAGCGGGAGACGAGCAGTACTTC | CASSPQGLAGDEQYF
TRBJ2-7 | TRBV19 | NA | TRBD2 | TGTGCCAGTAGTGTTGGACTAGCGGGAGGCGAGCAGTACTTC | CASSVGLAGGEQYF
TRBJ1-2 | TRBV19 | NA | TRBD1 | TGTGCCAGTAGTTGGGGACAGGGGATTTATGGCTACACCTTC | CASSWGQGIYGYTF
TRBJ2-7 | TRBV18 | NA | TRBD1 | TGTGCCAGCTCACAAGGACAGGGACCTGACGAGCAGTACTTC | CASSQGQGPDEQYF
TRBJ2-2 | TRBV25-1 | NA | NA | TGTGCCAGCAGTGAATCTCGGGCAGGGGCCATCGGGGAGCTGTTTTTT | CASSESRAGAIGELFF
TRBJ2-3 | TRBV6-5 | NA | NA | TGTGCCAGCAGAAAAACAGGGCCAGATACGCAGTATTTT | CASRKTGPDTQYF
TRBJ2-1 | TRBV29-1 | NA | TRBD2 | TGCAGCGTTGAAAAGACCGGGACTAGCGGAAACAATGAGCAGTTCTTC | CSVEKTGTSGNNEQFF
TRBJ2-3 | TRBV5-1 | NA | TRBD2 | TGCGCCAGCAGCTACTACCCTAGCGGGGGGAGCACAGATACGCAGTATTTT | CASSYYPSGGSTDTQYF
TRBJ2-7 | TRBV11-2 | NA | NA | TGTGCCAGCAGCCGGGACTTCCAGTCCTACGAGCAGTACTTC | CASSRDFQSYEQYF
TRBJ1-1 | TRBV19 | NA | NA | TGTGCCAGTAGTATCACCGGCGGGGGCACTGAAGCTTTCTTT | CASSITGGGTEAFF
TRBJ1-5 | TRBV4-2 | NA | TRBD1 | TGTGCCAGCAGCCAAAGGTCGACAGGGGCAAGGGAACAGCCCCAGCATTTT | CASSQRSTGAREQPQHF
TRBJ2-2 | TRBV4-2 | NA | NA | TGTGCCAGCAGCCAGGTACAGGGTGACACCGGGGAGCTGTTTTTT | CASSQVQGDTGELFF
TRBJ2-2 | TRBV2 | few | NA | TGTGCCAGCGGAAAAGACTACCTCCCAGGCGGGGAGCTGTTTTTT | CASGKDYLPGGELFF
TRBJ1-1 | TRBV6-5 | many | TRBD1 | TGTGCCAGCATCAAATCACAGGGGGAGCTTGAAGCTTTCTTT | CASIKSQGELEAFF
TRBJ1-3 | TRBV6-5 | NA | NA | TGTGCCAGCAGTTACTCGTGGAGCTCACAGGACACCATATATTTT | CASSYSWSSQDTIYF
TRBJ1-5 | TRBV28 | NA | NA | TGTGCCAGCACTAACTTACAGCAGCCCCAGCATTTT | CASTNLQQPQHF
TRBJ1-1 | TRBV20-1 | NA | NA | TGCAGTGCTAGTTGGCCCACGAGGGGGTGGCCCCGGTTT | CSASWPTRGWPRF
TRBJ1-2 | TRBV19 | NA | NA | TGTGCCAGTAGACGAGCGCGTGACTATGGCTACACCTTC | CASRRARDYGYTF
TRBJ2-3 | TRBV7-8 | NA | TRBD2 | TGTGCCAGCAGCTTAGAGGGACTAGCGGGAGTGCCAGATACGCAGTATTTT | CASSLEGLAGVPDTQYF
TRBJ1-4 | TRBV5-4 | NA | TRBD1 | TGTGCCACCAACCGGGACAGGGCGAATGAAAAACTGTTTTTT | CATNRDRANEKLFF
TRBJ1-6 | TRBV11-3 | NA | NA | TGTGCCAGCAGCCTCGGGAGTAATTCACCCCTCCACTTT | CASSLGSNSPLHF
TRBJ2-7 | TRBV5-4 | NA | TRBD2 | TGTGCCAGCAGCTTGGCCGGGACTAGAGTTGAGCAGTACTTC | CASSLAGTRVEQYF
TRBJ2-7 | TRBV19 | NA | NA | TGTGCCAGTAGTATACCCGGGGGAACCGAGCAGTACTTC | CASSIPGGTEQYF